The rows below give T cell receptor beta chains drawn from one sample of a study of vaccination and CD4 T cells after COVID-19. Their specific antigens are unknown. TCRdb analysed the PCR reads with MiXCR anew, one entry per CDR3 protein. The data hold 10,000 to 15,000 distinct CDR3 sequences, with less than 80% observed a single time. Sequenced input: CD4+ T cells from blood, cultured in vitro. These receptor sequences come from a human donor who had recovered from COVID-19. The CDR3 runs from the conserved cysteine through the conserved F or W. The D gene is left open where the match is weak. Not every row has a clone size; where given, it reads once, few, many or a size class.

clone size: NA; V gene: TRBV28; J gene: TRBJ2-2; D gene: NA; CDR3 protein: CASSFLDTGELFF; CDR3 DNA: TGTGCCAGCAGTTTCCTGGACACCGGGGAGCTGTTTTTT
clone size: NA; V gene: TRBV12-3/TRBV12-4; J gene: TRBJ1-5; D gene: NA; CDR3 protein: CASSFERNQPQHF; CDR3 DNA: TGTGCCAGCAGCTTCGAGAGGAATCAGCCCCAGCATTTT
clone size: NA; V gene: TRBV6-2/TRBV6-3; J gene: TRBJ2-5; D gene: TRBD2; CDR3 protein: CASILSGLAGEETQYF; CDR3 DNA: TGTGCCAGCATTCTCTCGGGACTAGCGGGGGAAGAGACCCAGTACTTC
clone size: NA; V gene: TRBV19; J gene: TRBJ1-1; D gene: NA; CDR3 protein: CASSIWGMNTEAFF; CDR3 DNA: TGTGCCAGTAGTATATGGGGGATGAACACTGAAGCTTTCTTT
clone size: NA; V gene: TRBV27; J gene: TRBJ1-1; D gene: NA; CDR3 protein: CASKTSGMNTEAFF; CDR3 DNA: TGTGCCAGCAAAACCAGTGGGATGAACACTGAAGCTTTCTTT
clone size: NA; V gene: TRBV6-1; J gene: TRBJ2-7; D gene: NA; CDR3 protein: CASYRDGSSYEQYF; CDR3 DNA: TGTGCCAGCTACCGGGACGGGAGCTCCTACGAGCAGTACTTC
clone size: NA; V gene: TRBV7-2; J gene: TRBJ2-7; D gene: NA; CDR3 protein: CASSLGLRPLLREQYF; CDR3 DNA: TGTGCCAGCAGCTTAGGACTGAGGCCGCTGCTCCGCGAGCAGTACTTC
clone size: NA; V gene: TRBV30; J gene: TRBJ2-3; D gene: TRBD2; CDR3 protein: CAWRVTSGRITDTQYF; CDR3 DNA: TGTGCCTGGAGGGTAACTAGCGGGAGAATAACAGATACGCAGTATTTT
clone size: NA; V gene: TRBV2; J gene: TRBJ1-5; D gene: NA; CDR3 protein: CASSGKGGSNQPQHF; CDR3 DNA: TGTGCCAGCAGTGGTAAGGGAGGGAGCAATCAGCCCCAGCATTTT
clone size: NA; V gene: TRBV19; J gene: TRBJ1-5; D gene: TRBD1; CDR3 protein: CASEDRGSGNQPQHF; CDR3 DNA: TGTGCCAGTGAAGACAGGGGAAGTGGCAATCAGCCCCAGCATTTT
clone size: few; V gene: TRBV27; J gene: TRBJ1-1; D gene: NA; CDR3 protein: CASSLDRQNTEAFF; CDR3 DNA: TGTGCCAGCAGTTTGGACAGACAGAACACTGAAGCTTTCTTT
clone size: once; V gene: TRBV27; J gene: TRBJ2-7; D gene: NA; CDR3 protein: CASSRQVGLYEQYF; CDR3 DNA: TGTGCCAGCAGTAGACAGGTGGGTCTCTACGAGCAGTACTTC
clone size: NA; V gene: TRBV10-3; J gene: TRBJ2-7; D gene: NA; CDR3 protein: CAISEFEGSSYEQYF; CDR3 DNA: TGTGCCATCAGTGAGTTTGAAGGGAGCTCCTACGAGCAGTACTTC
clone size: NA; V gene: TRBV27; J gene: TRBJ1-1; D gene: NA; CDR3 protein: CASSLSGGGTEAFF; CDR3 DNA: TGTGCCAGCAGTCTCTCGGGAGGGGGCACTGAAGCTTTCTTT
clone size: NA; V gene: TRBV28; J gene: TRBJ2-3; D gene: TRBD2; CDR3 protein: CASSFVAPGLAGGKTDTQYF; CDR3 DNA: TGTGCCAGCAGTTTTGTCGCCCCGGGGTTAGCGGGAGGGAAAACAGATACGCAGTATTTT
clone size: NA; V gene: TRBV7-2; J gene: TRBJ2-7; D gene: NA; CDR3 protein: CASSLASRQTYEQYF; CDR3 DNA: TGTGCCAGCAGCTTAGCCTCTCGTCAGACCTACGAGCAGTACTTC
clone size: NA; V gene: TRBV28; J gene: TRBJ1-5; D gene: NA; CDR3 protein: CASDPISNQPQHF; CDR3 DNA: TGTGCCAGCGATCCAATAAGCAATCAGCCCCAGCATTTT
clone size: once; V gene: TRBV27; J gene: TRBJ2-7; D gene: TRBD1; CDR3 protein: CASTPKPTRGTYEQYF; CDR3 DNA: TGTGCCAGCACCCCTAAGCCGACCAGGGGGACCTACGAGCAGTACTTC
clone size: NA; V gene: TRBV7-9; J gene: TRBJ1-5; D gene: NA; CDR3 protein: CASSLAHGVQPQHF; CDR3 DNA: TGTGCCAGCAGCTTAGCACATGGGGTTCAGCCCCAGCATTTT
clone size: few; V gene: TRBV28; J gene: TRBJ1-5; D gene: NA; CDR3 protein: CATQGGVNQPQHF; CDR3 DNA: TGTGCCACCCAAGGGGGGGTCAATCAGCCCCAGCATTTT
clone size: NA; V gene: TRBV27; J gene: TRBJ2-7; D gene: TRBD2; CDR3 protein: CASSDRLAGGRYEQYF; CDR3 DNA: TGTGCCAGCAGTGACCGACTAGCGGGAGGCCGGTACGAGCAGTACTTC
clone size: few; V gene: TRBV20-1; J gene: TRBJ1-5; D gene: TRBD1; CDR3 protein: CSARSQGALSNQPQHF; CDR3 DNA: TGCAGTGCTAGATCCCAGGGGGCATTGAGCAATCAGCCCCAGCATTTT
clone size: few; V gene: TRBV6-5; J gene: TRBJ1-5; D gene: TRBD1; CDR3 protein: CASSYPDRGKGNQPQHF; CDR3 DNA: TGTGCCAGCAGTTACCCGGACAGGGGAAAAGGGAATCAGCCCCAGCATTTT
clone size: few; V gene: TRBV15; J gene: TRBJ2-2; D gene: NA; CDR3 protein: CATSRGDGAGELFF; CDR3 DNA: TGTGCCACCAGCAGAGGGGACGGGGCGGGGGAGCTGTTTTTT
clone size: NA; V gene: TRBV7-3; J gene: TRBJ1-2; D gene: NA; CDR3 protein: CASSLTQGFAGYTF; CDR3 DNA: TGTGCCAGCAGCTTAACCCAGGGTTTTGCTGGCTACACCTTC
clone size: NA; V gene: TRBV29-1; J gene: TRBJ1-2; D gene: TRBD1; CDR3 protein: CSVGGGQSRPYYGYTF; CDR3 DNA: TGCAGCGTTGGGGGGGGACAGAGCAGGCCCTACTATGGCTACACCTTC
clone size: NA; V gene: TRBV28; J gene: TRBJ1-2; D gene: NA; CDR3 protein: CASSLGSGVLGYTF; CDR3 DNA: TGTGCCAGCAGTTTAGGGTCAGGGGTCTTGGGCTACACCTTC
clone size: NA; V gene: TRBV6-1; J gene: TRBJ1-1; D gene: NA; CDR3 protein: CASTTRGAGTEAFF; CDR3 DNA: TGTGCCAGCACCACCCGGGGGGCCGGCACTGAAGCTTTCTTT
clone size: NA; V gene: TRBV30; J gene: TRBJ1-2; D gene: NA; CDR3 protein: CAWSNVAAYGYTF; CDR3 DNA: TGTGCCTGGTCAAATGTCGCTGCTTATGGCTACACCTTC
clone size: NA; V gene: TRBV6-1; J gene: TRBJ2-1; D gene: NA; CDR3 protein: CASRIEGVAYNEQFF; CDR3 DNA: TGTGCCAGCAGAATAGAGGGGGTTGCCTACAATGAGCAGTTCTTC
clone size: few; V gene: TRBV6-1; J gene: TRBJ2-2; D gene: TRBD2; CDR3 protein: CASTPLAGGGELFF; CDR3 DNA: TGTGCCAGCACCCCACTAGCGGGAGGGGGGGAGCTGTTTTTT
clone size: once; V gene: TRBV6-5; J gene: TRBJ2-3; D gene: TRBD2; CDR3 protein: CASSYGTSSTDTQYF; CDR3 DNA: TGTGCCAGCAGTTATGGGACTAGCAGCACAGATACGCAGTATTTT
clone size: NA; V gene: TRBV7-8; J gene: TRBJ2-3; D gene: NA; CDR3 protein: CASRPGHSTDTQYF; CDR3 DNA: TGTGCCAGCAGGCCGGGGCACAGCACAGATACGCAGTATTTT
clone size: NA; V gene: TRBV7-2; J gene: TRBJ2-7; D gene: NA; CDR3 protein: CASSPQRHKSYEQYF; CDR3 DNA: TGTGCCAGCAGCCCGCAGAGACATAAATCCTACGAGCAGTACTTC
clone size: NA; V gene: TRBV6-2/TRBV6-3; J gene: TRBJ2-5; D gene: TRBD2; CDR3 protein: CASSPPGAGATETQYF; CDR3 DNA: TGTGCCAGCAGCCCTCCGGGAGCGGGAGCTACTGAGACCCAGTACTTC
clone size: few; V gene: TRBV7-2; J gene: TRBJ1-5; D gene: NA; CDR3 protein: CASSLVGTGNQPQHF; CDR3 DNA: TGTGCCAGCAGCTTAGTGGGAACCGGGAATCAGCCCCAGCATTTT